A selection of T cell receptor beta chains follows, all from one sample in a study of cytomegalovirus exposure and HLA in healthy donors. Sequenced by immunoSEQ multiplex PCR; TCRdb stores in-frame clones only, minus some. The repertoire holds a few hundred thousand clones, with around 90% as singletons. The source material was PBMCs. All receptors come from a woman between 18 and 30 years old in good health and CMV-seronegative. Each CDR3 is given with its conserved first and last residue. A row's size may be missing; if present it is once, few, many or a size class.

TRBV6-6 NA CASSYPGQGTVGELFF
TRBV28 NA CASNLAGGLDEQYF
TRBV2 once CASRTTGGDNQPQHF
TRBV4-1 NA CASRQAAGGYADTQYF
TRBV6-6 NA CASSKRDREHRYTF
TRBV18 NA CASSPTGGGGYTF
TRBV27 NA CASSFRANYGYTF
TRBV2 NA CASLGAGPYYGYTF
TRBV6-1 once CASSGNRGLTDTQYF
TRBV6-5 NA CASNSGGDPDTQYF
TRBV7-7 NA CASSPGGSVNNEQFF
TRBV29-1 NA CSVRQGNYGYTF
TRBV25-1 NA CASSEGGTAMNTEAFF
TRBV28 NA CASTQASGNTIYF
TRBV4-3 NA CASSRGGPSSYEQYF
TRBV7-9 NA CASSSMFGLAADTQYF
TRBV2 NA CASSRGGEKLFF
TRBV5-1 NA CASSLDGGQDGYTF
TRBV15 NA CATSRDRGNAEAFF
TRBV6-6 many CASSYTGTENSPLHF
TRBV27 NA CASSGNSLAKNIQYF
TRBV25-1 once CASRGPYEAFF
TRBV9 NA CASSVSKDRENTEAFF
TRBV7-2 NA CASSQAPGQSYEQYF
TRBV27 NA CASSLIGGVSPLHF
TRBV5-4 NA CASSRSGGYASGANVLTF
TRBV2 NA CASIEGGSNQPQHF
TRBV19 NA CASSIGGGWDNEQFF
TRBV13 NA CASSTCDPGRGYTF
TRBV5-6 NA CASSAELAGTYNEQFF
TRBV19 NA CASSVTGDYGYTF
TRBV28 NA CASSSGTEAFF
TRBV28 NA CASKTPGGPAGF
TRBV30 once CAWSRGYGRAFF
TRBV14 NA CASSQAGTRGVYEQYF
TRBV7-6 few CASSSGGPGSGELFF
TRBV4-1 NA CASSLPFSGGAMNEQFF
TRBV4-1 once CASSTRETEYETQYF
TRBV27 NA CASSVLLAGGPLTGELFF
TRBV9 few CASSVDWTGNTIYF
TRBV5-1 NA CASSLAGNQPQHF
TRBV9 few CASSAHRGTEAFF
TRBV19 NA CASSMTGTGAPNEKLFF
TRBV30 NA CAWSKTGVTLHF
TRBV9 NA CASSVSPRTSGGWTGELFF
TRBV11-2 NA CASSSRTGENYGYTF
TRBV10-1 NA CASSESGGYEQYF
TRBV5-1 NA CASSLGNSGTGSYNEQFF
TRBV29-1 NA CSVWAPSGELFF
TRBV5-8 NA CASSLDRVTQYF